This T cell receptor (beta chain) was sequenced in a study of early T cells in non-severe SARS-CoV-2 infection. The study's findings and limits: Matching results from VDJdb favored anti-spike CD8 responses, leaving private and CD4 specificities undetected.

Separate cDNA molecules each had unique molecular identifiers attached to them. TCRdb re-called the 5' RACE reads with MiXCR, one entry per CDR3 protein. The sample carries tens of thousands of distinct CDR3 sequences, more than 3.5% recorded once. Germline assignment: CDR1 SGHTA and CDR2 FQGTGA. The CDR3 totals 14 residues. V was clipped by 4 bases and J by 3 bases; unmatched bases: 4. This clonotype was counted at least ten times. The antigen is not known. Specimen: whole blood. The TCR originated in an adult who was a healthcare worker with PCR-confirmed SARS-CoV-2 infection or an uninfected control (not recorded which). V is TRBV7-3 and J is TRBJ1-1; TRBD1 aligns across 8 bases. CDR3 loop: CASSSTGGDTEAFF. CDR3 DNA sequence: TGTGCCAGCAGCTCCACAGGGGGGGACACTGAAGCTTTCTTT.